This entry features one TCR beta chain sequence. This sample is drawn from a study of blood T cell repertoires in COVID-19. Across the study: Whether acute or convalescent, the COVID-19 samples came from the United States, Italy and Spain.

The germline V gene encodes CDR1 SGHRS and CDR2 YFSETQ. This CDR3 is built from 14 residues. V was pared by 4 bases and J by 2 bases, with 9 bases between. Recruited during active infection, patients (from Seattle) were subsequently followed longitudinally. Original methodology: From reference gene primer amplification, estimates of nucleated cell counts were derived. TCRdb keeps only in-frame clones here, not all; method: immunoSEQ multiplex PCR. That table furnishes V, J and clone size, whereas the DNA furnished D and trimming. The sample yields 260,000 or so clones, roughly four fifths seen once. The origin of this receptor is a woman of 80 years or more with COVID-19, enrolled during active disease. The chain has TRBV5-1 and TRBJ1-4, with D perhaps TRBD1 (6 bases). Material for sequencing was peripheral blood. The CDR3 protein is CASSGGHTNEKLFF. The CDR3 DNA reads TGCGCCAGCAGCGGGGGACATACTAATGAAAAACTGTTTTTT. Full variable domain (missing parts from reference TRBV5-1 and TRBJ1-4): KAGVTQTPRYLIKTRGQQVTLSCSPISGHRSVSWYQQTPGQGLQFLFEYFSETQRNKGNFPGRFSGRQFSNSRSEMNVSTLELGDSALYLCASSGGHTNEKLFFGSGTQLSVL.